These T cell receptor beta chains were read from a single sample in a study of blood T cell repertoires in COVID-19. TCRdb keeps only in-frame clones here, not all; method: immunoSEQ multiplex PCR. The data show 250,000 to 300,000 clones, with roughly 88% seen just once and roughly 10% held by the top ten. The material sequenced was peripheral blood. The receptor source for this set is a woman in her seventies with COVID-19, enrolled during active disease. Both conserved end residues are part of each CDR3. A D gene is named only where the DNA matches it firmly. Size tells how often a clone was seen (once, few, many) or the class of an expanded clone, and some rows leave it out.

V: TRBV6-5
J: TRBJ1-1
size: -
D: TRBD1
CDR3: CASSTGGWTEAFF
DNA: TGTGCCAGCAGTACAGGGGGATGGACTGAAGCTTTCTTT

V: TRBV28
J: TRBJ2-7
size: -
D: TRBD1
CDR3: CASSPGTGSYEQYF
DNA: TGTGCCAGCAGTCCCGGGACAGGGTCGTACGAGCAGTACTTC

V: TRBV30
J: TRBJ2-1
size: -
D: TRBD2
CDR3: CAWSDWTSGRGEQFF
DNA: TGTGCCTGGAGTGACTGGACTAGCGGGAGAGGCGAGCAGTTCTTC

V: TRBV13
J: TRBJ2-7
size: -
D: TRBD2
CDR3: CASSLTWTSGSHEQYF
DNA: TGTGCCAGCAGCTTAACATGGACTAGCGGGAGCCACGAGCAGTACTTC

V: TRBV29-1
J: TRBJ1-1
size: -
D: -
CDR3: CSVGVTLNTEAFF
DNA: TGCAGCGTTGGCGTCACCTTAAACACTGAAGCTTTCTTT

V: TRBV11-1
J: TRBJ2-3
size: -
D: -
CDR3: CASSFPGVDTQYF
DNA: TGTGCCAGCAGCTTCCCCGGGGTGGATACGCAGTATTTT

V: TRBV28
J: TRBJ2-1
size: -
D: TRBD2
CDR3: CASSLPGLGGYNEQFF
DNA: TGTGCCAGCAGTTTACCCGGACTGGGGGGGTACAATGAGCAGTTCTTC

V: TRBV4-1
J: TRBJ1-5
size: -
D: TRBD1
CDR3: CASSQGQGGWNQPQHF
DNA: TGCGCCAGCAGCCAAGGACAGGGAGGATGGAATCAGCCCCAGCATTTT

V: TRBV28
J: TRBJ1-2
size: -
D: -
CDR3: CASSPGSSYGYTF
DNA: TGTGCCAGCAGTCCAGGGTCGAGCTATGGCTACACCTTC

V: TRBV27
J: TRBJ2-7
size: -
D: -
CDR3: CASGFAGLIATREQYF
DNA: TGTGCCAGCGGCTTCGCGGGTCTGATTGCCACTAGGGAGCAGTACTTC

V: TRBV6-5
J: TRBJ2-2
size: -
D: TRBD2
CDR3: CASSDSGRWPGELFF
DNA: TGTGCCAGCAGTGACTCCGGGAGGTGGCCCGGGGAGCTGTTTTTT

V: TRBV3-1/TRBV3-2
J: TRBJ1-1
size: -
D: TRBD1
CDR3: CASSPRQGMNTEAFF
DNA: TGTGCCAGCAGCCCTAGACAGGGAATGAACACTGAAGCTTTCTTT

V: TRBV3-1/TRBV3-2
J: TRBJ2-6
size: -
D: TRBD2
CDR3: CASSRGLANPFSGANVLTF
DNA: TGTGCCAGCAGCCGAGGACTAGCGAATCCTTTCTCTGGGGCCAACGTCCTGACTTTC

V: TRBV2
J: TRBJ1-4
size: -
D: -
CDR3: CASSAGGNEEKLFF
DNA: TGTGCCAGCAGTGCGGGCGGGAATGAGGAAAAACTGTTTTTT

V: TRBV11-1
J: TRBJ2-7
size: -
D: -
CDR3: CASSLDRTSYEQYF
DNA: TGTGCCAGCAGCTTAGACAGGACCAGCTACGAGCAGTACTTC

V: TRBV19
J: TRBJ1-6
size: -
D: TRBD1
CDR3: CASSIGTGASPLHF
DNA: TGTGCCAGTAGTATTGGGACAGGGGCTTCACCCCTCCACTTT

V: TRBV5-1
J: TRBJ1-1
size: -
D: -
CDR3: CASHTGFSPNTEAFF
DNA: TGCGCCAGTCATACAGGGTTCTCGCCGAACACTGAAGCTTTCTTT

V: TRBV19
J: TRBJ2-1
size: -
D: TRBD2
CDR3: CASSEGTNEQQFF
DNA: TGTGCCAGTAGTGAAGGGACTAATGAACAGCAGTTCTTC

V: TRBV6-5
J: TRBJ1-6
size: -
D: -
CDR3: CANALANSPLHF
DNA: TGTGCCAACGCCTTAGCCAATTCACCCCTCCACTTT

V: TRBV30
J: TRBJ1-3
size: -
D: -
CDR3: CAWSRTGNSGNTIYF
DNA: TGTGCCTGGAGTAGAACAGGGAACTCTGGAAACACCATATATTTT

V: TRBV9
J: TRBJ1-3
size: once
D: -
CDR3: CASSVGAGDGGNTIYF
DNA: TGTGCCAGCAGCGTAGGGGCAGGGGATGGTGGAAACACCATATATTTT

V: TRBV14
J: TRBJ2-4
size: -
D: TRBD2
CDR3: CASSQDFGTSSQYF
DNA: TGTGCCAGCAGCCAAGACTTTGGGACTAGCTCTCAGTACTTC

V: TRBV19
J: TRBJ1-2
size: -
D: TRBD1
CDR3: CASSIRRQGGFKRGYTF
DNA: TGTGCCAGTAGTATAAGGAGACAGGGTGGGTTCAAACGTGGCTACACCTTC

V: TRBV5-1
J: TRBJ1-4
size: -
D: -
CDR3: CASSFTDNEKLFF
DNA: TGCGCCAGCAGCTTTACAGATAATGAAAAACTGTTTTTT

V: TRBV28
J: TRBJ1-6
size: -
D: TRBD1
CDR3: CASSRQGARNSPLHF
DNA: TGTGCCAGCAGCCGTCAGGGGGCGCGTAATTCACCCCTCCACTTT

V: TRBV19
J: TRBJ1-2
size: few
D: -
CDR3: CASTKSLYGYTF
DNA: TGTGCCAGTACTAAGAGCCTCTATGGCTACACCTTC

V: TRBV18
J: TRBJ2-5
size: -
D: TRBD2
CDR3: CASSLNTGLAGAGETQYF
DNA: TGTGCCAGCTCACTCAATACGGGACTAGCGGGAGCGGGAGAGACCCAGTACTTC

V: TRBV27
J: TRBJ2-2
size: -
D: TRBD1
CDR3: CASSSAGGTGELFF
DNA: TGTGCCAGCAGTTCAGCAGGGGGCACCGGGGAGCTGTTTTTT

V: TRBV29-1
J: TRBJ2-2
size: -
D: -
CDR3: CSAGQGNTGELFF
DNA: TGCAGTGCTGGCCAGGGGAACACCGGGGAGCTGTTTTTT

V: TRBV11-2
J: TRBJ2-2
size: -
D: -
CDR3: CASSLDRIPNTGELFF
DNA: TGTGCCAGCAGCTTAGATCGTATTCCGAACACCGGGGAGCTGTTTTTT

V: TRBV7-3
J: TRBJ2-1
size: -
D: TRBD1
CDR3: CASSSLPGQKIDEQFF
DNA: TGTGCCAGCAGCTCCCTCCCGGGACAGAAAATCGATGAGCAGTTCTTC

V: TRBV28
J: TRBJ2-7
size: -
D: -
CDR3: CASSELYEQYF
DNA: TGTGCCAGCAGTGAACTCTACGAGCAGTACTTC

V: TRBV3-1/TRBV3-2
J: TRBJ1-5
size: -
D: -
CDR3: CASSQAGRTSNQPQHF
DNA: TGTGCCAGCAGCCAAGCCGGGAGGACTAGCAATCAGCCCCAGCATTTT

V: TRBV3-1/TRBV3-2
J: TRBJ2-1
size: -
D: TRBD2
CDR3: CASSQDLGVTSGTEQFF
DNA: TGTGCCAGCAGCCAAGATCTAGGAGTAACTAGCGGGACGGAGCAGTTCTTC

V: TRBV5-6
J: TRBJ2-7
size: -
D: TRBD1
CDR3: CASSPRTGAGEEQYF
DNA: TGTGCCAGCAGCCCTCGGACAGGGGCGGGGGAGGAGCAGTACTTC

V: TRBV5-6
J: TRBJ2-7
size: -
D: TRBD1
CDR3: CASSLTWTGVTYEQYF
DNA: TGTGCCAGCAGCTTAACCTGGACAGGGGTTACCTACGAGCAGTACTTC

V: TRBV5-1
J: TRBJ2-1
size: -
D: TRBD2
CDR3: CASGQTSGSTNEQFF
DNA: TGCGCCAGCGGGCAAACTAGCGGGAGTACGAATGAGCAGTTCTTC

V: TRBV27
J: TRBJ1-2
size: many
D: -
CDR3: CASSNSGLYGYTF
DNA: TGTGCCAGCAGTAACTCAGGGCTCTATGGCTACACCTTC

V: TRBV7-9
J: TRBJ2-5
size: -
D: -
CDR3: CASTGAYETQYF
DNA: TGTGCCAGCACGGGGGCTTATGAGACCCAGTACTTC